This is a list of T cell receptor beta chains from one sample in a study of CXCR3-negative and CXCR3-positive naive CD8 T cells. TCRdb reprocessed the 5' RACE reads; each CDR3 protein has one entry and no DNA is given. This sample's clone table lists around 84,000 distinct CDR3 sequences. Sample: naive CXCR3+ CD8+ T cells from blood. These receptors were taken from a human donor in good health. Some clones in this sample may be carry-over from other donors' samples. CDR3s include the opening cysteine and the closing phenylalanine or tryptophan.

CASRLAGSPNEQFF	TRBJ2-1	TRBV28
CASSGGWGFSYEQYF	TRBJ2-7	TRBV6-5
CASSQEGFQYF	TRBJ2-7	TRBV14
CASSLPERGPYNEQFF	TRBJ2-1	TRBV28
CASSFLAGGLNEQFF	TRBJ2-1	TRBV5-1
CSVILGAGYGYTF	TRBJ1-2	TRBV29-1
CASSPLSSYNEQFF	TRBJ2-1	TRBV28
CSVEDPDRSSYNEQFF	TRBJ2-1	TRBV29-1
CASSLYPVEQYF	TRBJ2-7	TRBV11-2
CASSLGVGTANEQFF	TRBJ2-1	TRBV7-9
CASSYWDNEQFF	TRBJ2-1	TRBV6-2/TRBV6-3
CASSLGDDYGYTF	TRBJ1-2	TRBV13
CSVLRGSTGELFF	TRBJ2-2	TRBV29-1
CASSLNPQRVLTDTQYF	TRBJ2-3	TRBV27